These T cell receptor beta chains were read from a single sample in a study of cytomegalovirus exposure and HLA in healthy donors. Sequencing used immunoSEQ multiplex PCR; TCRdb keeps in-frame clones, though not all of them. The data contain about 220,000 clones, 82% of them singletons. The sample consisted of PBMCs. These TCRs come from a woman in her thirties or forties in good health and CMV-seropositive. Each CDR3 is given with its conserved first and last residue. The D gene is left open where the match is weak. Size is stated for part of the rows, as once, few or many counts, or as a class when the clone is expanded.

CDR3	DNA	length	size	V	D	J
CASSQATGGWAEAFF	TGCGCCAGCAGCCAAGCAACAGGGGGCTGGGCTGAAGCTTTCTTT	15	once	TRBV4-3	TRBD1	TRBJ1-1
CASSLDRRGQGQFF	TGTGCCAGCAGCTTAGATAGGAGGGGACAGGGTCAGTTCTTC	14	NA	TRBV11-1	TRBD1	TRBJ2-1
CASSPKGKTTGTHGYTF	TGTGCCAGCAGCCCTAAAGGAAAAACGACAGGGACCCATGGCTACACCTTC	17	NA	TRBV5-4	TRBD1	TRBJ1-2
CASSPPGQDIQYF	TGCGCCAGCAGCCCCCCGGGACAAGACATTCAGTACTTC	13	once	TRBV4-1	NA	TRBJ2-4
CASSYSGLPVGYTF	TGTGCCAGCAGTTACTCGGGACTTCCAGTGGGCTACACCTTC	14	NA	TRBV6-5	NA	TRBJ1-2
CASSTGGGSYEQYF	TGTGCCAGCAGCACGGGGGGCGGCTCCTACGAGCAGTACTTC	14	NA	TRBV5-6	NA	TRBJ2-7
CSSSRRGAAANEKLFF	TGTTCCAGCAGCCGCCGGGGGGCGGCTGCTAATGAAAAACTGTTTTTT	16	NA	TRBV7-9	NA	TRBJ1-4
CASSQSDQPQHF	TGTGCCAGCAGCCAATCGGATCAGCCCCAGCATTTT	12	once	TRBV14	NA	TRBJ1-5
CASSTRTEGGYTF	TGTGCCAGCAGCACAAGGACGGAGGGAGGCTACACCTTC	13	NA	TRBV7-2	NA	TRBJ1-2
CASSSGPTNEKLFF	TGTGCCAGCAGCTCAGGGCCAACTAATGAAAAACTGTTTTTT	14	NA	TRBV11-1	NA	TRBJ1-4